The 19 T cell receptor beta chains reported below all come from one sample, sequenced in a study of OX40 agonist ivuxolimab in advanced cancers. The data were produced by immunoSEQ multiplex PCR, yet TCRdb's version contains in-frame clones alone and is incomplete. The sample includes approximately 76,000 clones, 93% of them seen just once. The sample in question was CD4+ or CD8+ T cells sorted from blood, obtained in a trial of the OX40 agonist ivuxolimab. The receptors here all came from an adult with an advanced solid tumor such as melanoma, head and neck, liver or kidney cancer.

The rearrangement links TRBV4-3 to TRBJ1-5; D call uncertain. There are 13 residues in the CDR3. The germline CDR1 and CDR2 sequences are LGHNA and YSLEER. Trimming removed 1 base at V and 7 bases at J, with 8 bases between. CDR3 nucleotide sequence: TGCGCCAGCAGCCAAGTGCTGGCGCAGCCCCAGCATTTT. Its translation is CASSQVLAQPQHF.

The rearrangement joins TRBV30 to TRBJ1-4; D gene unclear. CDR1 and CDR2 from the germline V gene are GTSNPN and SVGIG (reference sequence). V was shortened by 4 bases and J by 4 bases, with 10 bases between the two germline ends. CDR3 length equals 13 residues. The CDR3 protein is CAWIPAGNEKLFF. In DNA, the CDR3 is TGTGCCTGGATCCCTGCGGGTAATGAAAAACTGTTTTTT.

The V and J genes are TRBV29-1 and TRBJ2-7, with 8 bases lining up with TRBD1. The CDR3 consists of 13 residues. J was trimmed by 3 bases and V by 7 bases; bases with no gene match: 8. The germline CDR1 and CDR2 sequences are SQVTM and ANQGSEA. CDR3 sequence: CSASTGEYYEQYF. For the CDR3, the DNA is TGCAGCGCCTCGACAGGGGAGTACTACGAGCAGTACTTC.

This chain uses TRBV27 with TRBJ2-3; 9 bases are shared with TRBD2. CDR3 size: 16 residues. V was clipped by 6 bases and J by 8 bases; unmatched bases: 15. The germline gives CDR1 MNHEY, CDR2 SMNVEV (reference sequence). This chain's CDR3 is CASRSGVAGAGGTQYF. CDR3 nucleotide sequence: TGTGCCAGCAGATCCGGGGTAGCGGGGGCTGGCGGTACGCAGTATTTT.

The V call is TRBV4-3, the J call TRBJ2-1, with D unresolved. Germline-derived CDR1 and CDR2 are LGHNA and YSLEER. This CDR3 is built from 14 residues. Trimming cost V 3 bases and J 7 bases, with 13 bases left between them. The CDR3 region is CASSHRPGPNEQFF. CDR3 in DNA: TGCGCCAGCAGCCACCGACCGGGTCCTAATGAGCAGTTCTTC.

This chain links TRBV11-2 with TRBJ2-3, with 7 bases matching TRBD2. This CDR3 comprises 15 residues. V was clipped by 3 bases and J by 4 bases; unmatched bases: 7. The germline CDR1 and CDR2 sequences are SGHAT and FQNNGV. The CDR3 bases are TGTGCCAGCAGCTTGTGGCTAGCGGATGCAGATACGCAGTATTTT. This encodes CASSLWLADADTQYF.

The gene calls are TRBV29-1 and TRBJ2-3; 8 nucleotides line up with TRBD2. The CDR3 extends over 13 amino acids. Germline V gene data show CDR1 as SQVTM and CDR2 as ANQGSEA. V trimming: 7 bases; J trimming: 5 bases; junction bases outside the gene matches: 8. Here the CDR3 DNA reads TGCAGCGCCCCGGGACGGGGGGGAGATACGCAGTATTTT. This encodes CSAPGRGGDTQYF.

This clone was seen only once. The rearrangement joins TRBV9 to TRBJ1-2; 9 positions match TRBD1. V lost 2 bases to trimming and J lost 4 bases; unmatched junction nucleotides: 3. CDR1 is SGDLS and CDR2 is YYNGEE in the germline V gene. The CDR3 runs to 14 residues. The CDR3 DNA follows: TGTGCCAGCAGCGTGACAGGGGGATTCTATGGCTACACCTTC. Translated: CASSVTGGFYGYTF. The entire variable domain, with the rest obtained from reference TRBV9 and TRBJ1-2, is as follows: DSGVTQTPKHLITATGQRVTLRCSPRSGDLSVYWYQQSLDQGLQFLIQYYNGEERAKGNILERFSAQQFPDLHSELNLSSLELGDSALYFCASSVTGGFYGYTFGSGTRLTVV.

CDR3 sequence: CASSSGGGSSYEQYF. CDR3 DNA sequence: TGTGCCAGCAGTTCCGGCGGGGGGAGCTCCTACGAGCAGTACTTC. The gene calls are TRBV27 and TRBJ2-7; 8 bases line up with TRBD2. There are 15 residues in the CDR3. V shed 4 bases and J 0 bases; nucleotides not matched to a gene: 5. Looked up from germline, CDR1 is MNHEY and CDR2 is SMNVEV (reference sequence).

The V call is TRBV5-8, the J call TRBJ1-5, with 7 bases lining up with TRBD1. Losses at the gene ends were 1 base for V and 6 bases for J; bases not matched to a gene: 7. The CDR3 totals 15 residues. Germline CDR1 and CDR2: SGHTS and YDEGEE. The CDR3 here is CASSLRTGDIQPQHF. CDR3 nucleotide sequence: TGTGCCAGCAGCTTGAGGACAGGAGATATTCAGCCCCAGCATTTT.

The rearrangement joins TRBV19 to TRBJ1-1; tentatively, D is TRBD1 (6 bases). The V and J ends lost 3 bases and 4 bases respectively, with 15 bases between them. The V gene's germline CDR1 is LNHDA and CDR2 SQIVND (reference sequence). There are 15 residues in the CDR3. The CDR3 region has the DNA TGTGCCAGTAGTATTCAAGGCGGGGGCATCACTGAAGCTTTCTTT. Translated: CASSIQGGGITEAFF.

CDR3 sequence: CASRGELAPNEQFF. The CDR3, as DNA: TGTGCCTCTCGCGGAGAACTAGCGCCCAATGAGCAGTTCTTC. This chain connects TRBV12-5 to TRBJ2-1; 7 bases agree with TRBD2. The CDR3 contains 14 residues. The germline gives CDR1 LGHNT, CDR2 FRNRAP.

The gene calls are TRBV5-6 and TRBJ2-5; 16 bases are shared with TRBD2. The CDR3 has 17 residues. The V segment lost 2 bases and the J segment 5 bases; nucleotides outside the gene matches: 6. Germline V gene lookup returns CDR1 SGHDT and CDR2 YYEEEE. Written as DNA, the CDR3 is TGTGCCAGCAGCTTAGCCGGGACTAGCGGGGGGGCTGAGACCCAGTACTTC. Residues: CASSLAGTSGGAETQYF.

The V call is TRBV19, the J call TRBJ1-1, with unresolved D. Germline values: CDR1 LNHDA, CDR2 SQIVND (reference sequence). Between the trimmed V and J ends, which lost 0 bases and 1 base, there was a span of 9 bases. CDR3 size: 15 residues. The CDR3 coding sequence is TGTGCCAGTAGTATAGAGTCCCCCCCGAACACTGAAGCTTTCTTT. As protein: CASSIESPPNTEAFF.

This CDR3 reads CASSWTENTEAFF. The CDR3, as DNA: TGTGCCAGTTCATGGACAGAGAACACTGAAGCTTTCTTT. This chain links TRBV19 with TRBJ1-1, with a weak D call TRBD1 (6 bases). Germline CDR1 reads LNHDA; CDR2 reads SQIVND (reference sequence). There are 13 residues in the CDR3. Trimming cost V 8 bases and J 1 base, with 11 bases left between them.

V gene TRBV4-3 combines with J gene TRBJ2-3; 7 bases match TRBD1. This CDR3 region has 17 residues. V lost 3 bases, J lost 1 base, and 10 bases stayed unmatched. Germline V gene lookup returns CDR1 LGHNA and CDR2 YSLEER. The CDR3 region is CASSQDRQLVGTDTQYF. The CDR3 DNA reads TGCGCCAGCAGCCAGGACAGGCAGTTGGTTGGCACAGATACGCAGTATTTT.

Written as DNA, the CDR3 is TGTGCCAGCAGGGCAGGCACCGGGGAGCTGTTTTTT. This encodes CASRAGTGELFF. The genes are TRBV27 and TRBJ2-2, with no clear D. Germline CDR1 reads MNHEY; CDR2 reads SMNVEV (reference sequence). CDR3 length: 12 residues. The ends were cut back, 6 bases at V and 4 bases at J, with 6 bases in the middle.

The genes are TRBV29-1 and TRBJ2-6; 10 bases line up with TRBD1. Germline CDR1 reads SQVTM; CDR2 reads ANQGSEA. The CDR3 is 17 amino acids. V lost 7 bases to trimming and J lost 0 bases; unmatched junction nucleotides: 9. The CDR3 here is CSASGTGDPSGANVLTF. Here the CDR3 DNA reads TGCAGCGCCTCGGGGACAGGGGATCCCTCTGGGGCCAACGTCCTGACTTTC.

The chain uses TRBV15 and TRBJ2-5; TRBD1 agrees at 7 bases. CDR1 and CDR2 (germline): LNHNV, YYDKDF (reference sequence). Germline trimming cut 2 bases from V and 5 bases from J; bases unmatched to any gene: 8. CDR3 length: 15 amino acids. The CDR3 reads CATSRFTGERETQYF. The CDR3 DNA sequence: TGTGCCACCAGCAGATTCACAGGGGAGAGGGAGACCCAGTACTTC.